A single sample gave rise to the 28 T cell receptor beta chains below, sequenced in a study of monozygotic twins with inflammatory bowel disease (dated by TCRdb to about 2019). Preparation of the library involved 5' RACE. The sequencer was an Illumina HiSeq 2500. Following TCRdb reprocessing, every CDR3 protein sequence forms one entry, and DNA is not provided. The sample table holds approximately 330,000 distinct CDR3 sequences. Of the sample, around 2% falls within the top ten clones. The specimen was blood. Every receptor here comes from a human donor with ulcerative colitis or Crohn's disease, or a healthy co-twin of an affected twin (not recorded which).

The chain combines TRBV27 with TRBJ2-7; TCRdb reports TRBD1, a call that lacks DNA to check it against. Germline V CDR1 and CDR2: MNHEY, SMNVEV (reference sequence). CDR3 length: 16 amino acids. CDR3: CASSLGPGANLGEQYF.

This CDR3 reads CASSRRGSGTEQYF. The chain recombines TRBV7-2 with TRBJ2-7; there is no DNA to check the TCRdb D call of TRBD2. Per germline, CDR1 SGHTA and CDR2 FQGNSA. The CDR3 is 14 amino acids.

CDR3 amino acids: CASSGFFGEKETQYF. The V call is TRBV5-1, the J call TRBJ2-5. The germline V gene has CDR1 SGHRS and CDR2 YFSETQ. This CDR3 spans 15 amino acids.

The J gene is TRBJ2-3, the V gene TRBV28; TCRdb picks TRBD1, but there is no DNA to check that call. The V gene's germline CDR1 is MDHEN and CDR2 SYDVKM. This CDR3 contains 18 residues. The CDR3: CASSSGRSRDAYTDTQYF. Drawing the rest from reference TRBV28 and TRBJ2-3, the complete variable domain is DVKVTQSSRYLVKRTGEKVFLECVQDMDHENMFWYRQDPGLGLRLIYFSYDVKMKEKGDIPEGYSVSREKKERFSLILESASTNQTSMYLCASSSGRSRDAYTDTQYFGPGTRLTVL.

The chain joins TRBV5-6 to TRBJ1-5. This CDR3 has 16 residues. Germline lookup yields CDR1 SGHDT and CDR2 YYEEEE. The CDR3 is CASSSTHLYSNQPQHF.

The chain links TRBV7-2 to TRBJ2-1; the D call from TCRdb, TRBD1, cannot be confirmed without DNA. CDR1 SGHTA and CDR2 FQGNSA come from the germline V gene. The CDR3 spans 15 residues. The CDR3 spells CASSPGQGMYNEQFF.

The CDR3 loop is CASSPTPIRDTYEQYF. The chain carries TRBV5-1 and TRBJ2-7; TCRdb's D call, TRBD1, is unchecked because there is no DNA. CDR1 SGHRS and CDR2 YFSETQ come from the germline V gene. The CDR3 has 16 residues.

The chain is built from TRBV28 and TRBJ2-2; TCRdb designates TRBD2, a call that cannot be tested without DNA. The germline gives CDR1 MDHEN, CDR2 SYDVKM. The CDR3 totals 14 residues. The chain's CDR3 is CAVTGTTGAGELFF.

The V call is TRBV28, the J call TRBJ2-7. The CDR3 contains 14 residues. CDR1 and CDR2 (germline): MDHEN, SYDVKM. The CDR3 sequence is CASSLGSGAYEQYF.

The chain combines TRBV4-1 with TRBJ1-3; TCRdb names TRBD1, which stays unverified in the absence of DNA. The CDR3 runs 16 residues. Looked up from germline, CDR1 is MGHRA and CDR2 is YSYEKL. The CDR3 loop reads CASSRESGVSGNTIYF.

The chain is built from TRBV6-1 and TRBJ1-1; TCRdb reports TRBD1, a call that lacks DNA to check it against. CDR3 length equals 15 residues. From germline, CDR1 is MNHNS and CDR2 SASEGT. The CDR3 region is CASSLSRGLNTEAFF.

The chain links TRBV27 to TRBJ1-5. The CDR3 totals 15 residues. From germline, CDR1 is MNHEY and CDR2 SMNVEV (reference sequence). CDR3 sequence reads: CASSLSAFSNQPQHF.

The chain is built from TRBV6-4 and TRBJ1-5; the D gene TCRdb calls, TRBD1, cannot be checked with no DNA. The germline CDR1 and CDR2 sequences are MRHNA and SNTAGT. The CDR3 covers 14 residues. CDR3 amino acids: CASSEVAGDQHQHF.

This CDR3 reads CAGKGGSEQYF. The rearrangement uses TRBV2 and TRBJ2-7; TCRdb's D gene call, TRBD1, goes unchecked for lack of DNA. The CDR3 is 11 residues long. Germline V gene data show CDR1 as SNHLY and CDR2 as FYNNEI.

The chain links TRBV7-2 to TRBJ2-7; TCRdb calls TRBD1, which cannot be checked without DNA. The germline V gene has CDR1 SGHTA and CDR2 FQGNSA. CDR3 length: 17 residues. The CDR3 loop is CASSFARRDRGSYEQYF.

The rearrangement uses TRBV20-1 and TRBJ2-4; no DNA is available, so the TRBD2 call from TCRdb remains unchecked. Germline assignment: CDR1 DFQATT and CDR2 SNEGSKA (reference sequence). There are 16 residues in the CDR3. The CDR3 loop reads CSARSRTSGNTAIQYF.

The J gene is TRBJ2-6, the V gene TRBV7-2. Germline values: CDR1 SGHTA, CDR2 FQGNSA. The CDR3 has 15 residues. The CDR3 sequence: CASSSLGSGANVLTF.

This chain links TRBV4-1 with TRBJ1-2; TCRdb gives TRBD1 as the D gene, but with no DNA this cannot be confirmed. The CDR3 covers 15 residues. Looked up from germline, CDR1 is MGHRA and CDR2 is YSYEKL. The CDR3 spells CASSQESDKNYGYTF.

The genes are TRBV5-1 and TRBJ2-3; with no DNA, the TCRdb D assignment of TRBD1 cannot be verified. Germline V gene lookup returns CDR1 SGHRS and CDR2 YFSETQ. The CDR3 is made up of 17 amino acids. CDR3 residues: CASSLARGGWTEDTQYF.

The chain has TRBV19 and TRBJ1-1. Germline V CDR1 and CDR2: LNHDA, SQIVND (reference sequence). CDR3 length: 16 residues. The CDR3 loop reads CASSKTRFEMNTEAFF.

CDR3 amino acids: CASRQGREFEAFF. The genes are TRBV6-1 and TRBJ1-1; TCRdb's D call of TRBD1 is untestable without DNA. From germline, CDR1 is MNHNS and CDR2 SASEGT. This CDR3 is 13 amino acids long.

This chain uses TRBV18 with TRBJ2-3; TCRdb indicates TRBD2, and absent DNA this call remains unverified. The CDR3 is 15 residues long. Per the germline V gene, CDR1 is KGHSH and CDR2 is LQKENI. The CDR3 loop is CASSRSGGGTDTQYF.

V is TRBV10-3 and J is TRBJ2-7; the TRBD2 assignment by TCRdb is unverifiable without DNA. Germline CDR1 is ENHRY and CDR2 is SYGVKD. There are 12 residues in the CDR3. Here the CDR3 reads CAISGTYYEQYF.

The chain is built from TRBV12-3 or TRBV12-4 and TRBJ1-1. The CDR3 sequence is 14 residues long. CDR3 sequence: CASSWDLRGTEAFF.

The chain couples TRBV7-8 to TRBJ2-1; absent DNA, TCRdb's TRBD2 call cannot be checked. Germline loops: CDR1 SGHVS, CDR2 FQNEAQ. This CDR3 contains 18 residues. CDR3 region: CASSRGLGRGPSYNEQFF.

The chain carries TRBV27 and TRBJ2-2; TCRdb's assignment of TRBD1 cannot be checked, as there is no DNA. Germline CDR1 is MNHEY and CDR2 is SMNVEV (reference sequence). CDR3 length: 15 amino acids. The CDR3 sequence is CASSGLGRGTGELFF.

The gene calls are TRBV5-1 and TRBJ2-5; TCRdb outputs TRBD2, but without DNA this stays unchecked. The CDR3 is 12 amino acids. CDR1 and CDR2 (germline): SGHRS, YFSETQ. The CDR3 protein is CATGLAAETQYF.

The CDR3 loop reads CASSRSPGLAGYEQYF. The rearrangement uses TRBV3-1 and TRBJ2-7; TCRdb names TRBD2, which stays unverified in the absence of DNA. The CDR3 spans 16 residues. Germline assignment: CDR1 LGHDT and CDR2 YNNKEL (reference sequence).